The following is a TCR beta chain sequence with its context. The sample belongs to a study of cytomegalovirus exposure and HLA in healthy donors. Both 60 Vbeta primers and 13 Jbeta primers went into the PCR. Clones were sequenced by immunoSEQ multiplex PCR, and TCRdb holds only the in-frame ones, with some missing. The sample holds tens of thousands of clones; 75% to 85% are singletons and the top ten take around 1.8%. The sequence was collected from a young woman in good health and CMV-seronegative. The sample taken for sequencing was PBMCs.

The CDR3 DNA is TGTGCCAGCAGTTTCGCCGGGTTGGGGGGGGAGACCCAGTACTTC. Encoded protein: CASSFAGLGGETQYF. The V gene is TRBV7-2, the J gene TRBJ2-5, with 7 nucleotides matching TRBD2. From germline, CDR1 is SGHTA and CDR2 FQGNSA. The CDR3 contains 15 residues. J lost 5 bases, V lost 6 bases, and 12 bases had no gene match.